These T cell receptor beta chains were read from a single sample in a study of blood T cell repertoires in COVID-19. Profiled with immunoSEQ multiplex PCR; TCRdb holds only in-frame clones, not every one. The sample shows about 140,000 clones, around four fifths of them seen only once. The sample comprised peripheral blood. These receptors originate from a woman of 80 years or more with acute or convalescent COVID-19. Each CDR3 is given with its conserved first and last residue. The D gene is left open where the match is weak. Clone size is stated in some rows and not others, as once, few, many or a class when expanded.

J: TRBJ2-7
length: 14
D: TRBD2
V: TRBV27
size: .
DNA: TGTGCCAGCAGTACCACAGCGGGAGTGTACGAGCAGTACTTC
CDR3: CASSTTAGVYEQYF

J: TRBJ1-6
length: 13
D: .
V: TRBV10-3
size: .
DNA: TGTGCCATCAGAGGACAGTATAATTCACCCCTCCACTTT
CDR3: CAIRGQYNSPLHF

J: TRBJ2-3
length: 15
D: TRBD2
V: TRBV2
size: .
DNA: TGTGCCAGCGAAAGGGCCAGCGGGGGTACAGATACGCAGTATTTT
CDR3: CASERASGGTDTQYF

J: TRBJ2-5
length: 15
D: .
V: TRBV6-5
size: .
DNA: TGTGCCAGCACCCTCAATCTGGGGGCCCAAGAGACCCAGTACTTC
CDR3: CASTLNLGAQETQYF

J: TRBJ1-1
length: 11
D: TRBD1
V: TRBV30
size: .
DNA: TGTGCCTGGGGTGACAGGGCCGAAGCTTTCTTT
CDR3: CAWGDRAEAFF

J: TRBJ1-5
length: 17
D: .
V: TRBV7-2
size: .
DNA: TGTGCCAGCAGCTTAGTCTCTGGCAGGGGACACAATCAGCCCCAGCATTTT
CDR3: CASSLVSGRGHNQPQHF

J: TRBJ2-7
length: 17
D: .
V: TRBV7-3
size: .
DNA: TGTGCCAGCAGCTTAGGTGTTGGGGAAGGTACAGGGTACGAGCAGTACTTC
CDR3: CASSLGVGEGTGYEQYF

J: TRBJ2-3
length: 16
D: TRBD2
V: TRBV5-4
size: .
DNA: TGTGCCAGCAGCTATACTAGCGGGGGGAGCACAGATACGCAGTATTTT
CDR3: CASSYTSGGSTDTQYF

J: TRBJ2-7
length: 15
D: .
V: TRBV3-1/TRBV3-2
size: .
DNA: TGTGCCAGCAGCCAGTCCCGGAGGGATCGAGACGAGCAGTACTTC
CDR3: CASSQSRRDRDEQYF

J: TRBJ2-2
length: 15
D: TRBD2
V: TRBV19
size: .
DNA: TGTGCCAGTAGTATACTAGCGGAGAACACCGGGGAGCTGTTTTTT
CDR3: CASSILAENTGELFF

J: TRBJ1-6
length: 16
D: .
V: TRBV6-2/TRBV6-3
size: .
DNA: TGTGCCAGCAGTTCCCCTAGGTTCACCTATAATTCACCCCTCCACTTT
CDR3: CASSSPRFTYNSPLHF

J: TRBJ2-5
length: 15
D: .
V: TRBV9
size: .
DNA: TGTGCCAGCAGCGTAGGAGTTAGCGGCCAAGAGACCCAGTACTTC
CDR3: CASSVGVSGQETQYF

J: TRBJ1-3
length: 18
D: .
V: TRBV2
size: .
DNA: TGTGCCAGCATCCCACGCCTCAGACAGGTACTCTCTGGAAACACCATATATTTT
CDR3: CASIPRLRQVLSGNTIYF

J: TRBJ1-1
length: 14
D: .
V: TRBV11-1
size: .
DNA: TGTGCCAGCAGCTTGGTAGGGGTGAACACTGAAGCTTTCTTT
CDR3: CASSLVGVNTEAFF

J: TRBJ1-2
length: 14
D: .
V: TRBV28
size: .
DNA: TGTGCCAGCACCACAGCAGGGTCGGCGTATGGCTACACCTTC
CDR3: CASTTAGSAYGYTF

J: TRBJ2-3
length: 13
D: .
V: TRBV10-1
size: .
DNA: TGCGCCAGTGGGCCGGGGATCACAGATACGCAGTATTTT
CDR3: CASGPGITDTQYF

J: TRBJ1-5
length: 14
D: .
V: TRBV5-1
size: .
DNA: TGCGCCAGCAGCTTGGTTCCTGAGGGACAGCCCCAGCATTTT
CDR3: CASSLVPEGQPQHF

J: TRBJ1-6
length: 16
D: TRBD1
V: TRBV7-8
size: .
DNA: TGTGCCAGCAGCCCTGACAGGGGATCCTATAATTCACCCCTCCACTTT
CDR3: CASSPDRGSYNSPLHF

J: TRBJ2-7
length: 13
D: TRBD1
V: TRBV4-1
size: .
DNA: TGCGCCAGCAGCGTGACAGGGATCCGCGAGCAGTACTTC
CDR3: CASSVTGIREQYF

J: TRBJ1-4
length: 15
D: TRBD1
V: TRBV5-1
size: .
DNA: TGCGCCAGCAGCAAGGAGGGACAGGGGCGTGAAAAACTGTTTTTT
CDR3: CASSKEGQGREKLFF

J: TRBJ2-1
length: 12
D: TRBD2
V: TRBV7-7
size: .
DNA: TGTGCCAGCAGCTTGGGGGAGGGTGAGCAGTTCTTC
CDR3: CASSLGEGEQFF

J: TRBJ2-7
length: 17
D: TRBD2
V: TRBV4-1
size: once
DNA: TGCGCCAGCAGCCAACTAGCGGGGGCCGTACAGTCCTACGAGCAGTACTTC
CDR3: CASSQLAGAVQSYEQYF